This TCR beta chain was identified during a study of blood T cell repertoires in COVID-19. Study-wide background: The United States, Italy and Spain supplied acute and convalescent COVID-19 samples.

This CDR3 spans 17 amino acids. Germline V CDR1 and CDR2: SGHTS, YDEGEE. Losses at the gene ends were 1 base for V and 6 bases for J; bases not matched to a gene: 11. The protocol was immunoSEQ multiplex PCR, while the TCRdb copy is restricted to in-frame clones and leaves out a portion. Among approximately 230,000 clones listed, roughly 88% were seen once. This receptor was taken from a man older than 75 with acute or convalescent COVID-19. Sequenced: peripheral blood. J is TRBJ2-3 and V is TRBV5-8; 10 bases align to TRBD2. In nucleotides, the CDR3 is TGTGCCAGCAGCTTGCGAACTAGCGGGAAGGTAACGGATACGCAGTATTTT. Translating it yields CASSLRTSGKVTDTQYF.